This entry features one T cell receptor (beta chain) sequence. Its specificity is unknown. This entry belongs to a study of CXCR3-negative and CXCR3-positive naive CD8 T cells. Notes on the study in general: Relative to CXCR3-negative naive cells, CXCR3-positive naive cells had more hydrophobic TRB CDR3s.

5' RACE with UMI labels generated the TRB cDNA libraries. TCRdb re-called the 5' RACE reads and catalogs CDR3 proteins one per entry, DNA excluded. Its listing shows roughly 60,000 distinct CDR3 sequences. Sequenced input: naive CXCR3+ CD8+ T cells from blood. The subset here: CD45RO-CCR7+CD27+CD95- naive CD8+ T cells expressing CXCR3 (TNR3+). This TCR was recovered from a human donor in good health. Some clones in this sample may be carry-over from other donors' samples.

CDR3 sequence: CASRLQGVDLYGYTF. The gene calls are TRBV27 and TRBJ1-2; the TRBD1 assignment by TCRdb is unverifiable without DNA. The CDR3 runs to 15 residues. In germline, CDR1 is MNHEY, CDR2 SMNVEV (reference sequence).